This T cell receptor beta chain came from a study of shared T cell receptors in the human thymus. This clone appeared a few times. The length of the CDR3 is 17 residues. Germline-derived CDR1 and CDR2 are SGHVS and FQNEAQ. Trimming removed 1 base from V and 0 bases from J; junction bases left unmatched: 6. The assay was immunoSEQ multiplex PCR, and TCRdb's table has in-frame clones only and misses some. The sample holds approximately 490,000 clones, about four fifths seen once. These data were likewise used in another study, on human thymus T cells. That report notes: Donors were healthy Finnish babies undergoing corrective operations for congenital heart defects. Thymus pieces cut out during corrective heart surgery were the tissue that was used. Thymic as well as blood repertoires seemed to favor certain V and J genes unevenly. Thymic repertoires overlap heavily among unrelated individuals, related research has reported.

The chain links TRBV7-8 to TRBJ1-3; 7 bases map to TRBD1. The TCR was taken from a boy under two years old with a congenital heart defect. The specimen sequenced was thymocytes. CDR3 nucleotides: TGTGCCAGCAGCTTAGGGACCGACAGGGTCTCTGGAAACACCATATATTTT. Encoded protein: CASSLGTDRVSGNTIYF.